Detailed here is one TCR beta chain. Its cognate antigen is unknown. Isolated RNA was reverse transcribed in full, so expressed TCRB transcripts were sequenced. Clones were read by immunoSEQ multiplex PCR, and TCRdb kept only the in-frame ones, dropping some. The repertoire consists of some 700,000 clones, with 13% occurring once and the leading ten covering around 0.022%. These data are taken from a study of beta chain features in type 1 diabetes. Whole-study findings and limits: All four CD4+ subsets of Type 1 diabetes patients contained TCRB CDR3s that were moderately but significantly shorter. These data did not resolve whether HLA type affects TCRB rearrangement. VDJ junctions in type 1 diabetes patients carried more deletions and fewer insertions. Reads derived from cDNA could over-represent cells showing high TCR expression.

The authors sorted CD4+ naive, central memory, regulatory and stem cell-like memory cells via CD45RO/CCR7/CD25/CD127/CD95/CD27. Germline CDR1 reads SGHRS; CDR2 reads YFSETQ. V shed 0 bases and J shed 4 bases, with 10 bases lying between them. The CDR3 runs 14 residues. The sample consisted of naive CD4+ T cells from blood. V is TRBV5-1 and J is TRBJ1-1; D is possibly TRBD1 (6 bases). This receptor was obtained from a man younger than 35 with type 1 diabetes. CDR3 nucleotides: TGCGCCAGCAGCTTGGTGGGGGCGGGCACTGAAGCTTTCTTT. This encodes CASSLVGAGTEAFF.